This T cell receptor beta chain was identified in a study of blood T cell repertoires in COVID-19. Study background: Material from acute and convalescent COVID-19 was sourced from the United States, Italy and Spain. The cDNA or gDNA used as material had been derived from T cells, B-cell-depleted T cells, or PBMCs.

Methods used by the authors: Reference gene primer amplification gave estimated nucleated cell counts. Profiled with immunoSEQ multiplex PCR; TCRdb holds only in-frame clones, not every one. The V and J calls and the clone size are those of that table, but D and trimming were determined from the DNA. The sample carries 70,000 to 95,000 clones, about 73% recorded once. It was during active infection that Seattle patients were enrolled and then longitudinally followed. Trimming removed 6 bases from V and 0 bases from J, with 8 bases in between. The CDR3 is 13 residues long. From germline, CDR1 is LNHDA and CDR2 SQIVND (reference sequence).

The sequenced sample consisted of peripheral blood. V usage is TRBV19 and J usage is TRBJ2-5; D remains ambiguous. The TCR comes from a man aged 60 to 75 with COVID-19, enrolled during active disease. CDR3 sequence (DNA): TGTGCCAGTAGGAGTGCCAACCAAGAGACCCAGTACTTC. This sequence encodes CASRSANQETQYF.